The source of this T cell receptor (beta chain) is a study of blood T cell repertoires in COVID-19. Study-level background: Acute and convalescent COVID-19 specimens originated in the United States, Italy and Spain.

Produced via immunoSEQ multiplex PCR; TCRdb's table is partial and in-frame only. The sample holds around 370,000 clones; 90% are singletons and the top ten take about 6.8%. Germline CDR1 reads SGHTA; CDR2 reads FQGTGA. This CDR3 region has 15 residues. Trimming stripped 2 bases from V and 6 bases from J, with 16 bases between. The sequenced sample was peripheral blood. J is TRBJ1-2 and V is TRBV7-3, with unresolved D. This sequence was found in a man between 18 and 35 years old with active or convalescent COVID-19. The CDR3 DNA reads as TGTGCCAGCAGCTTAGAGGGCCTTCGGGGAGATGGCTACACCTTC. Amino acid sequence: CASSLEGLRGDGYTF. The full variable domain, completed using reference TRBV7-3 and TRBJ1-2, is GAGVSQTPSNKVTEKGKYVELRCDPISGHTALYWYRQSLGQGPEFLIYFQGTGAADDSGLPNDRFFAVRPEGSVSTLKIQRTERGDSAVYLCASSLEGLRGDGYTFGSGTRLTVV.